These 15 T cell receptor beta chains came from one sample sequenced in a study of blood T cell repertoires in COVID-19. Using immunoSEQ multiplex PCR, the repertoire was profiled, and TCRdb retains in-frame clones only, with some absent. The sample has about 180,000 clones; 75% to 90% are singletons. Sequenced: PBMCs or T cells enriched from blood (not recorded which). The receptors originated from a man aged 35 to 55 who had recovered from COVID-19.

The V and J genes are TRBV18 and TRBJ1-5; 9 bases fit TRBD1. Germline CDR1 and CDR2: KGHSH and LQKENI. The junction had 4 bases not matched to a gene; V was cut back by 3 bases and J by 1 base. The CDR3 extends over 16 amino acids. The CDR3 region has the DNA TGTGCCAGCTCACCGGTCGGGACAGGGAGCAATCAGCCCCAGCATTTT. As protein: CASSPVGTGSNQPQHF. The whole variable domain, filled in from reference TRBV18 and TRBJ1-5, reads NAGVMQNPRHLVRRRGQEARLRCSPMKGHSHVYWYRQLPEEGLKFMVYLQKENIIDESGMPKERFSAEFPKEGPSILRIQQVVRGDSAAYFCASSPVGTGSNQPQHFGDGTRLSIL.

The chain is built from TRBV12-3 or TRBV12-4 and TRBJ1-2; possibly TRBD1 for D (6 bases). CDR3 length: 13 amino acids. Trimming left V 6 bases short and J 4 bases short, with 12 bases between. CDR3 in DNA: TGTGCCAGCAGCCCTGACAGGATCTATGGCTACACCTTC. Its translation is CASSPDRIYGYTF.

V gene TRBV11-3 combines with J gene TRBJ2-1; 9 nucleotides match TRBD2. The CDR3 is 19 residues long. CDR1 and CDR2 (germline): SGHNT, YENEEA. J was trimmed by 1 base and V by 5 bases; bases with no gene match: 15. The CDR3 sequence: CASSPRVSSGDFSYNEQFF. The CDR3 DNA reads as TGTGCCAGCAGCCCTAGGGTGTCTAGCGGGGACTTTTCCTACAATGAGCAGTTCTTC.

This chain joins TRBV12-3 or TRBV12-4 and TRBJ1-6; D uncertain. V gave up 8 bases and J gave up 8 bases, with 13 bases separating them. The CDR3 is made up of 13 amino acids. CDR3 coding DNA: TGTGCCAGCTCGCCCAGCGGGTATTCACCCCTCCACTTT. It codes for CASSPSGYSPLHF.

V is TRBV18 and J is TRBJ2-2; TRBD1 might be the D (6 bases). V lost 1 base and J lost 6, with 6 bases in between. CDR3 length equals 13 residues. In germline, CDR1 is KGHSH, CDR2 LQKENI. In DNA form, the CDR3 reads TGTGCCAGCTCACCACAGGGGGCCGGGGAGCTGTTTTTT. It specifies CASSPQGAGELFF.

V gene TRBV28 combines with J gene TRBJ1-4; D gene uncertain. Trimming removed 6 bases from V and 7 bases from J, with 9 bases in between. Germline CDR1 reads MDHEN; CDR2 reads SYDVKM. There are 12 residues in the CDR3. The CDR3 coding sequence is TGTGCCAGCAGCAACCTAGGTGAAAAACTGTTTTTT. Translating it yields CASSNLGEKLFF.

This rearrangement joins TRBV7-9 to TRBJ1-2; TRBD1 agrees at 8 bases. The length of the CDR3 is 13 residues. CDR1 is SEHNR and CDR2 is FQNEAQ in the germline V gene (reference sequence). The junction had 7 bases not matched to a gene; V was cut back by 7 bases and J by 6 bases. CDR3 sequence: CASITGGENGYTF. CDR3 in DNA: TGTGCCAGCATCACAGGGGGAGAGAATGGCTACACCTTC.

The chain employs TRBV10-3 and TRBJ2-7; 8 bases line up with TRBD1. Germline loops: CDR1 ENHRY, CDR2 SYGVKD. CDR3 length: 14 residues. Trimming cost V 5 bases and J 5 bases; bases outside gene matches: 8. CDR3 coding DNA: TGTGCCATCAGTACCCGGGCAGGGGGCGACGAGCAGTACTTC. Encoded protein: CAISTRAGGDEQYF.

The chain employs TRBV10-2 and TRBJ1-1, with a possible D match to TRBD1 (5 bases). Deletions cut 4 bases from V and 8 bases from J, with 11 bases between. CDR3 length equals 12 residues. CDR1 and CDR2 (germline): WSHSY, SAAADI. The CDR3 DNA is TGCGCCAGCAGTGTTGGGGGGATAGAAGCTTTCTTT. This gives the protein CASSVGGIEAFF.

The chain couples TRBV3-1 (or the pseudogene TRBV3-2) to TRBJ1-5; D perhaps matches TRBD1 (5 bases). The V end lost 4 bases, the J end lost 9 bases, and 16 bases lay between the germline ends. There are 14 residues in the CDR3. CDR1 is LGHDT, CDR2 YNNKEL, per germline (reference sequence). The DNA for the CDR3 is TGTGCCAGCAGCCTGGCCGGCGGGGGGACGCCCCAGCATTTT. It is translated as CASSLAGGGTPQHF.

This chain joins TRBV7-2 and TRBJ1-6, with TRBD1 matching 7 bases. Per the germline V gene, CDR1 is SGHTA and CDR2 is FQGNSA. After removal of 3 bases from V and 7 bases from J, the junction contained 3 bases not matched to a gene. The CDR3 loop spans 14 amino acids. Here the CDR3 reads CASSFSGQNSPLHF. The CDR3 DNA is TGTGCCAGCAGCTTCTCGGGACAGAATTCACCCCTCCACTTT.

V and J are TRBV20-1 and TRBJ2-7; no clear D. The V end lost 3 bases, the J end lost 3 bases, and 9 bases lay between the germline ends. CDR3 size: 12 residues. CDR1 is DFQATT, CDR2 SNEGSKA, per germline (reference sequence). CDR3 DNA sequence: TGCAGTGCTAGTAGTTCTAGCTACGAGCAGTACTTC. It yields the protein CSASSSSYEQYF.

The chain uses TRBV3-1 (or the pseudogene TRBV3-2) and TRBJ1-1; D is ambiguous. V was clipped by 0 bases and J by 0 bases, with 11 bases between them. Germline CDR1 LGHDT, CDR2 YNNKEL (reference sequence). CDR3 length: 16 residues. The CDR3 here is CASSQDWPSLNTEAFF. The CDR3 nucleotides read TGTGCCAGCAGCCAAGACTGGCCCTCTTTGAACACTGAAGCTTTCTTT.

The gene calls are TRBV4-1 and TRBJ2-3; D remains ambiguous. The CDR3 extends over 13 amino acids. Trimming stripped 2 bases from V and 5 bases from J, with 8 bases between. Germline V gene data show CDR1 as MGHRA and CDR2 as YSYEKL. CDR3 loop: CASSQYLLDTQYF. CDR3 nucleotide sequence: TGCGCCAGCAGCCAATACCTACTAGATACGCAGTATTTT.

A few counts support this clone. J is TRBJ2-7 and V is TRBV2; a possible D gene is TRBD1 (5 bases). Per germline, CDR1 SNHLY and CDR2 FYNNEI. V lost 5 bases and J lost 3, with 11 bases in between. This CDR3 has 13 residues. DNA of the CDR3: TGTGCCAGCAGTACAGGATTCGGCTACGAGCAGTACTTC. This translates into CASSTGFGYEQYF.